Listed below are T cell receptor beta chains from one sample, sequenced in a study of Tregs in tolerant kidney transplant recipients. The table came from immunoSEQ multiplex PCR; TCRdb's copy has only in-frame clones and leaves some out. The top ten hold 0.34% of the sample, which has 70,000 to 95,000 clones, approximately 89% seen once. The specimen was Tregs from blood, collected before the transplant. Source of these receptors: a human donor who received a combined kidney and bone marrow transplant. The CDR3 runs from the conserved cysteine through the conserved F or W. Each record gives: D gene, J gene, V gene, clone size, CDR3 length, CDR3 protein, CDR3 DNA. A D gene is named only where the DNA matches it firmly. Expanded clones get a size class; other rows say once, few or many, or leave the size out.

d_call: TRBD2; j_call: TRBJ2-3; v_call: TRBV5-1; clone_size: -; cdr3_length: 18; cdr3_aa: CASPPPPSLADFTDTQYF; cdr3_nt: TGCGCCAGCCCTCCCCCCCCCTCTCTAGCGGATTTCACAGATACGCAGTATTTT
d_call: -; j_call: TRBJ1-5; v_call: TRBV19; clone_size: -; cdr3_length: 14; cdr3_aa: CASSFGSSNQPQHF; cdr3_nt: TGTGCCAGTAGTTTCGGATCTAGCAATCAGCCCCAGCATTTT
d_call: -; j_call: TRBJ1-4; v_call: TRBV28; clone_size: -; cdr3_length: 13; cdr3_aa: CASRRGPNEKLFF; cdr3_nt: TGTGCCAGCAGACGGGGCCCTAATGAAAAACTGTTTTTT
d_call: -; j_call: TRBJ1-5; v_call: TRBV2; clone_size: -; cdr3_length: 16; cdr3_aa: CASRRGGAFSNQPQHF; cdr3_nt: TGTGCCAGCCGGAGGGGGGGCGCATTCAGCAATCAGCCCCAGCATTTT
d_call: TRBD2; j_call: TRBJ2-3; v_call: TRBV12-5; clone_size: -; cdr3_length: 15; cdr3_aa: CASSPSGRYTDTQYF; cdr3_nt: TGTGCTAGTTCCCCTAGCGGCCGATACACAGATACGCAGTATTTT
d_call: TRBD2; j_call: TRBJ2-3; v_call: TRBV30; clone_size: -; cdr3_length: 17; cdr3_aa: CAWSAGRAGDIADTQYF; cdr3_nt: TGTGCCTGGAGCGCAGGTCGGGCGGGAGATATTGCAGATACGCAGTATTTT
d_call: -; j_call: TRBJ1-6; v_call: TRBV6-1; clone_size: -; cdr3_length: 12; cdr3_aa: CASRVANSPLHF; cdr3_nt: TGTGCCAGCAGAGTGGCCAATTCACCCCTCCACTTT
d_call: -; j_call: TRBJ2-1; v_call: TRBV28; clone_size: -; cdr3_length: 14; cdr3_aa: CASSLSGFAGEQFF; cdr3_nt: TGTGCCAGCAGTTTATCGGGTTTTGCGGGTGAGCAGTTCTTC
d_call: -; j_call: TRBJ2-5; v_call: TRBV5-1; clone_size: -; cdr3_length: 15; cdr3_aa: CASSRGTDVLQTQYF; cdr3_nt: TGCGCCAGCAGCCGGGGTACGGACGTCCTTCAGACCCAGTACTTC
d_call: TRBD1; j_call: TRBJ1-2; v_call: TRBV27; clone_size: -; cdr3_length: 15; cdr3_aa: CASSLSDRGDYGYTF; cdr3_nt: TGTGCCAGCAGTTTATCAGACAGGGGTGACTATGGCTACACCTTC
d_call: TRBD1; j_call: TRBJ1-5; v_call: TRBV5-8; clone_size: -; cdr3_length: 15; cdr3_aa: CASSLGKQGIQPQHF; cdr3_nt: TGTGCCAGCAGCTTGGGGAAACAGGGGATCCAGCCCCAGCATTTT
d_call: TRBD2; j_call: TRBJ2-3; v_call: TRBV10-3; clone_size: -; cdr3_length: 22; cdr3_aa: CAISRELRTSGRTKSGTDTQYF; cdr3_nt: TGTGCCATCAGCCGGGAGCTTAGGACTAGCGGGAGAACCAAGTCGGGCACAGATACGCAGTATTTT
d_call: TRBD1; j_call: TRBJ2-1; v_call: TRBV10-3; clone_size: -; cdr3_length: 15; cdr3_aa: CAISGQGVSYNEQFF; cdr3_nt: TGTGCCATCAGTGGTCAGGGGGTCTCCTACAATGAGCAGTTCTTC
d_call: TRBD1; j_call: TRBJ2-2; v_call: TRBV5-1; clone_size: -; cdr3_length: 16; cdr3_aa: CASRPGQATNTGELFF; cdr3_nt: TGCGCCAGCAGACCGGGACAGGCGACGAACACCGGGGAGCTGTTTTTT
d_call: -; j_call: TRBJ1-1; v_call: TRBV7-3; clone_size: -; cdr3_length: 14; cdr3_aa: CASSLRRGSTEAFF; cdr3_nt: TGTGCCAGCAGCTTAAGGAGGGGATCCACTGAAGCTTTCTTT
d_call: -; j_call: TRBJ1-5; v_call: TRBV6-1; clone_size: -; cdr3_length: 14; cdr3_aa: CASSPTNPSLPQHF; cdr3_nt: TGTGCCAGCAGTCCTACCAACCCGAGCTTGCCCCAGCATTTT
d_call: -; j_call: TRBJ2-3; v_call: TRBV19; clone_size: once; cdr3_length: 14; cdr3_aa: CASSMGGGTDTQYF; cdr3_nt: TGTGCCAGTAGTATGGGAGGTGGCACAGATACGCAGTATTTT
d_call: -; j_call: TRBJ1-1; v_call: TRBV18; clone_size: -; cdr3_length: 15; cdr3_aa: CASSQIQGPNTEAFF; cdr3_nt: TGTGCCAGCTCACAAATACAGGGCCCGAACACTGAAGCTTTCTTT
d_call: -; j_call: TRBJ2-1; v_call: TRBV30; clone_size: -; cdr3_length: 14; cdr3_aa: CAWSVLARENEQFF; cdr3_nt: TGTGCCTGGAGTGTACTAGCCCGCGAAAATGAGCAGTTCTTC
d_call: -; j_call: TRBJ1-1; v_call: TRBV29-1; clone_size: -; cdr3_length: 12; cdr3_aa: CSAYPGDTEAFF; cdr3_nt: TGCAGCGCTTATCCAGGGGACACTGAAGCTTTCTTT
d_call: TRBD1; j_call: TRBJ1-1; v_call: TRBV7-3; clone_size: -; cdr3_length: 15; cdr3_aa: CASSPTGGAGIEAFF; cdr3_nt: TGTGCCAGCAGCCCCACAGGGGGCGCCGGGATTGAAGCTTTCTTT
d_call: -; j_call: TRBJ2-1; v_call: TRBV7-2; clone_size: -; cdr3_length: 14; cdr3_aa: CASSQVYFSNEQFF; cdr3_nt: TGTGCCAGCAGCCAGGTCTACTTCAGCAATGAGCAGTTCTTC
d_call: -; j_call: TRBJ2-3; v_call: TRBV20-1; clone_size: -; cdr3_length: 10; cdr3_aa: CSATSDTQYF; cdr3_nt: TGCAGTGCTACCTCAGATACGCAGTATTTT
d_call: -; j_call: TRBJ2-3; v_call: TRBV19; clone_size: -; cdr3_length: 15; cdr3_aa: CASSIGDHSEDTQYF; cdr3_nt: TGTGCCAGTAGTATAGGGGACCACTCGGAAGATACGCAGTATTTT
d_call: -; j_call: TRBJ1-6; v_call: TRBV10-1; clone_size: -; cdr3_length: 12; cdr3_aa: CASLEGDSPLHF; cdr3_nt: TGCGCCAGCCTTGAGGGGGATTCACCCCTCCACTTT